The present entry profiles one T cell receptor (beta chain) with its context. Its antigen is as yet unknown. This may come from a read error, since a much larger clone is one base off. RNA transcripts were the template for amplifying TCR beta CDR3 regions. First-round RT-PCR targeting the TCR CDR3 was performed with the HTBI primer set. One entry per CDR3 protein, called by TCRdb with MiXCR from the multiplex PCR reads. The data contain 340,000 or so distinct CDR3 sequences, approximately 16% of them seen just once; the ten biggest clones take up 33%. The data were obtained in a study of T cells in Graves' hyperthyroidism and ophthalmopathy. Overall study findings and caveats: Blood also carried most thyroid clonotypes expanded above 0.001. Ophthalmopathy could be told apart from stable hyperthyroidism with a 13 V-J model.

Input material: blood. This TCR came from a man aged 25 to 40 with Graves' hyperthyroidism.

This CDR3 reads CASSQGTAGNEQYF. The CDR3 DNA is TGCGCCAGCAGCCAAGGGACCGCCGGGAATGAGCAGTACTTC. The rearrangement joins TRBV4-1 to TRBJ2-7; D might be TRBD2 (5 bases). CDR3 length: 14 amino acids. The ends were cut back, 1 base at V and 7 bases at J, with 14 bases in the middle. Germline V gene sequence: CDR1 MGHRA, CDR2 YSYEKL.